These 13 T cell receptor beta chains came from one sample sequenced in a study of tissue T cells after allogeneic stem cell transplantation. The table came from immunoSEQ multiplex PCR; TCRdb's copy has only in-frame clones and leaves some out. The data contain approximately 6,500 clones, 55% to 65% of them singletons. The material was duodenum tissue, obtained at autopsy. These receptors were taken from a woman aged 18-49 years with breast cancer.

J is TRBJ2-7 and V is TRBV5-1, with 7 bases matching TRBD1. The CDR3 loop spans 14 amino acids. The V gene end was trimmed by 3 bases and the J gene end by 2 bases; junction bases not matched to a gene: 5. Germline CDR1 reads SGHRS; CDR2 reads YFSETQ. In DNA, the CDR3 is TGCGCCAGCAGCTCCTGGGACAGAACCTACGAGCAGTACTTC. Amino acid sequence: CASSSWDRTYEQYF.

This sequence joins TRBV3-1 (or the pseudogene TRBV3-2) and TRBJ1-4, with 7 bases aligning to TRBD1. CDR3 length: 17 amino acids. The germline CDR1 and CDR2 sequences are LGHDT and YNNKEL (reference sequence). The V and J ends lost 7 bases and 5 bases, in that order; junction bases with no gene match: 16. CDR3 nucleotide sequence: TGTGCCAGCAAGGAAACAGGGGAGGTCCCTAACAATGAAAAACTGTTTTTT. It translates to CASKETGEVPNNEKLFF.

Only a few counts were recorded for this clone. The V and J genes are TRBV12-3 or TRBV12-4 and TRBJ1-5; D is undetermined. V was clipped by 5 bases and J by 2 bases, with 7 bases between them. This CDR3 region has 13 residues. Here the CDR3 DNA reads TGTGCCAGCAGTCGGTTTGGCAATCAGCCCCAGCATTTT. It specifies CASSRFGNQPQHF.

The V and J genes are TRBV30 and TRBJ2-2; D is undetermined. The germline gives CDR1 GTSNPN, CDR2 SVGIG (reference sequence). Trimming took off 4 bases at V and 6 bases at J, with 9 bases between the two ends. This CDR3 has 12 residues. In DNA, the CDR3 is TGTGCCTGGAACGCAGGCCCCGGGGAGCTGTTTTTT. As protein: CAWNAGPGELFF.

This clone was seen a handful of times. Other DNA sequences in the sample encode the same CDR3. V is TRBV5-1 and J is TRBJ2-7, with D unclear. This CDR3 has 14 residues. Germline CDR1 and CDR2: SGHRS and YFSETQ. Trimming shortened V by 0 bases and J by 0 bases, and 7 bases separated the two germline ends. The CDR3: CASSLVTDSYEQYF. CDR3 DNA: TGCGCCAGCAGCTTGGTAACGGACTCCTACGAGCAGTACTTC.

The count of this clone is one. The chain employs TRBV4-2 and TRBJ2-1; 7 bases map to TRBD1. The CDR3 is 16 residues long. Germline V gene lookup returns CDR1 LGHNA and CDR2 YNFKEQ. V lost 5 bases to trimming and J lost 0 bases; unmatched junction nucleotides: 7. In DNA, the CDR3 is TGTGCCAGCAGCGACGAGGGACAGACCTCCTACAATGAGCAGTTCTTC. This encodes CASSDEGQTSYNEQFF.

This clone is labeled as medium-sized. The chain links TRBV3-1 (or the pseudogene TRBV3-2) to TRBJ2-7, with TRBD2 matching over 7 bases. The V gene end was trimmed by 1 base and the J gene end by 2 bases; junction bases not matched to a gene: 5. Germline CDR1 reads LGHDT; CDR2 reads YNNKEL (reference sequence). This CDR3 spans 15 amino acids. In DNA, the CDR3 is TGTGCCAGCAGCCAAGGGGACTACCACCCCTACGAGCAGTACTTC. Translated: CASSQGDYHPYEQYF.

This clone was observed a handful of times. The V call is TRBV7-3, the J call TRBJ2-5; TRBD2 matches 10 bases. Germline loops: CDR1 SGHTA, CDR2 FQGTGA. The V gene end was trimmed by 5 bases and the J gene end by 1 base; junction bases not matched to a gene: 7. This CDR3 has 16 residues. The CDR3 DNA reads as TGTGCCAGCAGCGCCGGGGCTAGCGGGAGCCAAGAGACCCAGTACTTC. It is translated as CASSAGASGSQETQYF.

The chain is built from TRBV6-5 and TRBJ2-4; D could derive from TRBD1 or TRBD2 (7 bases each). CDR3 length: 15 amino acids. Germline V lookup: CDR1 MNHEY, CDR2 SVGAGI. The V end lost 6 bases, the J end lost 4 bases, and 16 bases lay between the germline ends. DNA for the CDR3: TGTGCCAGCAGACAGCAGGGGGAGGGAAAAAACATTCAGTACTTC. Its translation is CASRQQGEGKNIQYF.

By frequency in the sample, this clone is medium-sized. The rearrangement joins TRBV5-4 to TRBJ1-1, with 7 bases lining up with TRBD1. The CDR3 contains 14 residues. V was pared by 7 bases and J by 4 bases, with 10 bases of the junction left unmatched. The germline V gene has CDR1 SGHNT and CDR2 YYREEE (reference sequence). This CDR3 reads CASRSGRGRTEAFF. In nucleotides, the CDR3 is TGTGCCAGCCGCTCGGGGAGGGGGCGCACTGAAGCTTTCTTT. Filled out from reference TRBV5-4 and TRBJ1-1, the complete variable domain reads ETGVTQSPTHLIKTRGQQVTLRCSSQSGHNTVSWYQQALGQGPQFIFQYYREEENGRGNFPPRFSGLQFPNYSSELNVNALELDDSALYLCASRSGRGRTEAFFGQGTRLTVV.

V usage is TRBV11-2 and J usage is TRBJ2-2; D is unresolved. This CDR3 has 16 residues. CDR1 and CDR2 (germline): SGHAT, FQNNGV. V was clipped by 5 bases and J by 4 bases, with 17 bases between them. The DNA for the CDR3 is TGTGCCAGCAGCACCTTAGGTGGCAGGAGCACCGGGGAGCTGTTTTTT. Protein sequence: CASSTLGGRSTGELFF.

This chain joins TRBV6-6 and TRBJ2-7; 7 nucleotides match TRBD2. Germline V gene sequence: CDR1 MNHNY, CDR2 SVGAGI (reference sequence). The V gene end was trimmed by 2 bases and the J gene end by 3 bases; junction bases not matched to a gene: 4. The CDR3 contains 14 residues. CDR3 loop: CASSYTGGNYEQYF. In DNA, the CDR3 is TGTGCCAGCAGTTACACGGGAGGTAACTACGAGCAGTACTTC.

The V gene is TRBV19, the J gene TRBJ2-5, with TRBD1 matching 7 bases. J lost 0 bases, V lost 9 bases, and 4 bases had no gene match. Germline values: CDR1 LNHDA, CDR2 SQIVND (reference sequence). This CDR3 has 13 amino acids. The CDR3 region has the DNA TGTGCCAGCTCACAGGGGAACCAAGAGACCCAGTACTTC. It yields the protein CASSQGNQETQYF.